The 5 T cell receptor beta chains listed next were all sequenced from one sample in a study of cytomegalovirus exposure and HLA in healthy donors. In the PCR, 60 Vbeta and 13 Jbeta primers were used. Profiling relied on immunoSEQ multiplex PCR, and the TCRdb table lists in-frame clones only, not all of them. This sample has about 180,000 clones; around 82% occur once, and the top ten carry under 2.5%. Sequenced input: PBMCs. The source of these receptors is a man between 60 and 70 years old in good health and CMV-seronegative.

V usage is TRBV5-1 and J usage is TRBJ2-7, with D possibly being TRBD1 (6 bases). Trimming pared 3 bases from V and 3 bases from J, leaving 10 bases between. Per germline, CDR1 SGHRS and CDR2 YFSETQ. The CDR3 is made up of 13 amino acids. CDR3 in amino acids: CASSSTQGYEQYF. DNA of the CDR3: TGCGCCAGCAGCTCGACACAGGGCTACGAGCAGTACTTC.

This chain uses TRBV10-3 with TRBJ1-6, with 8 bases that match TRBD1. Germline CDR1 ENHRY, CDR2 SYGVKD. V gave up 10 bases and J gave up 14 bases; unmatched junction bases: 13. The CDR3 has 13 amino acids. The CDR3 DNA sequence: TGTGCCACGGGGGGACAGGAGTCGGGGGCCCTCCACTTT. Encoded protein: CATGGQESGALHF.

Only a few counts were recorded for this clone. The chain carries TRBV2 and TRBJ2-4; TRBD1 matches 9 bases. The J segment lost 7 bases and the V segment lost 7 bases, leaving 2 bases of the junction unmatched. CDR1 and CDR2 (germline): SNHLY, FYNNEI. The CDR3 consists of 12 residues. The CDR3 DNA is TGTGCCAGCACCGGGACAGGGAACATTCAGTACTTC. The encoded protein is CASTGTGNIQYF.

The rearrangement joins TRBV9 to TRBJ2-7, with D tentatively TRBD2 (6 bases). The CDR3 runs 15 residues. CDR1 and CDR2 from the germline V gene are SGDLS and YYNGEE. V was clipped by 5 bases and J by 3 bases, with 18 bases between them. The CDR3 DNA is TGTGCCAGCAGTTTACCAGGACTATCTGTCTACGAGCAGTACTTC. It is translated as CASSLPGLSVYEQYF.

The genes are TRBV5-1 and TRBJ2-5; 12 bases are shared with TRBD1. V gave up 0 bases and J gave up 13 bases; unmatched junction bases: 10. The length of the CDR3 is 15 residues. CDR1 SGHRS and CDR2 YFSETQ come from the germline V gene. This CDR3 reads CASSLAGTGGDRVYF. As DNA, the CDR3 is TGCGCCAGCAGCTTGGCCGGGACAGGGGGCGACCGGGTGTACTTC.